A selection of T cell receptor beta chains follows, all from one sample in a study of blood T cell repertoires in COVID-19. Measured with immunoSEQ multiplex PCR; TCRdb has only the in-frame clones, and not every one. Counted here are approximately 82,000 clones, around 85% occurring once; the ten biggest clones make up roughly 10%. The sample taken for sequencing was peripheral blood. The receptors originated from a woman in her 70s with active or convalescent COVID-19. Each CDR3 is given with its conserved first and last residue. A D gene is named only where the DNA matches it firmly. Some rows mark clone size as missing; the rest say once, few, many or name a class of expanded clone.

TRBD1,TRBJ2-7,.,TRBV18,TGTGCCAGCTCATCCCTTTCGGGACAGATTTCCTACGAGCAGTACTTC,CASSSLSGQISYEQYF
TRBD2,TRBJ2-3,.,TRBV7-2,TGTGCCAGCAGCTCTGAAGGCGGTCCGGGACTAGCTGTTCAGGATACGCAGTATTTT,CASSSEGGPGLAVQDTQYF
TRBD1,TRBJ1-4,.,TRBV16,TGTGCCAGCAGCCCACTGAAGGGACAGGGGAATGAAAAACTGTTTTTT,CASSPLKGQGNEKLFF
.,TRBJ2-2,.,TRBV2,TGTGCCAGCACGACGCAGGGTAGGACCGGGGAGCTGTTTTTT,CASTTQGRTGELFF
TRBD1,TRBJ2-7,once,TRBV19,TGTGCCAGTAGTGACTCCGGGACAGACCTTTACGAGCAGTACTTC,CASSDSGTDLYEQYF
.,TRBJ1-1,.,TRBV18,TGTGCCAGCTTCACCACTTTCGGGGACACTGAAGCTTTCTTT,CASFTTFGDTEAFF
TRBD2,TRBJ2-7,.,TRBV5-6,TGTGCCAGCGCTCGGGGAGGGAGCACCTACGAGCAGTACTTC,CASARGGSTYEQYF
TRBD2,TRBJ2-7,once,TRBV5-1,TGCGCCAGCAGCCTTACCGCTCTAGCGGGGGGGACCTCCTACGAGCAGTACTTC,CASSLTALAGGTSYEQYF
TRBD1,TRBJ1-5,.,TRBV27,TGTGCCAGCAGAGGGGGGACAGGGGTTAGCAATCAGCCCCAGCATTTT,CASRGGTGVSNQPQHF
TRBD1,TRBJ1-5,.,TRBV6-5,TGTGCCAGCAGTTACAGGACAGGGAATCAGCCCCAGCATTTT,CASSYRTGNQPQHF
TRBD2,TRBJ2-1,.,TRBV29-1,TGCAGCGTGACTAGCGGGGCCTACAATGAGCAGTTCTTC,CSVTSGAYNEQFF
.,TRBJ2-2,.,TRBV7-9,TGTGCCAGCAGCCGAATTTCCGGGACATATAACACCGGGGAGCTGTTTTTT,CASSRISGTYNTGELFF
TRBD1,TRBJ1-4,.,TRBV7-9,TGTGCCAGCAGCGGCCAGGGGGCGCTTAGTGAAAAACTGTTTTTT,CASSGQGALSEKLFF
.,TRBJ1-4,.,TRBV20-1,TGCAGTGCTAGTCAGTCTTCATATGAAAAACTGTTTTTT,CSASQSSYEKLFF
TRBD2,TRBJ2-7,few,TRBV7-9,TGTGCCAGCAGCTTACTGTCTAGCGGGGCATACGAGCAGTACTTC,CASSLLSSGAYEQYF
TRBD1,TRBJ1-6,.,TRBV24-1,TGTGCCACCAGTGACTACTTCGACCCGACAGGGAGCTCCTATAATTCACCCCTCCACTTT,CATSDYFDPTGSSYNSPLHF
.,TRBJ1-2,.,TRBV28,TGTGCCAGCAGTTCACAGGGCAGGGGATATGGCTACACCTTC,CASSSQGRGYGYTF
.,TRBJ1-3,.,TRBV4-1,TGCGCCAGCAGCCAAGATGAGGGGACTTCGGGAAACACCATATATTTT,CASSQDEGTSGNTIYF
.,TRBJ2-5,.,TRBV12-3/TRBV12-4,TGTGCCAGCAGTACAGACAGGCAAGAGACCCAGTACTTC,CASSTDRQETQYF
.,TRBJ2-2,.,TRBV7-8,TGTGCCAGCAGCTCTAACGCGAACACCGGGGAGCTGTTTTTT,CASSSNANTGELFF
.,TRBJ1-5,.,TRBV28,TGTGCCAGCACCCCACACCCTAGCAATCAGCCCCAGCATTTT,CASTPHPSNQPQHF
.,TRBJ2-5,.,TRBV5-1,TGCGCCAGCAGCTTGCGGTTGTGGGAGACCCAGTACTTC,CASSLRLWETQYF
TRBD2,TRBJ2-7,few,TRBV7-2,TGTGCCAGCAGCTTAATAGCGGGGGGGACCTACGAGCAGTACTTC,CASSLIAGGTYEQYF
TRBD2,TRBJ2-1,.,TRBV25-1,TGTGCCAGCAGTGAATTGAGCGGGGGGGCCTACAATGAGCAGTTCTTC,CASSELSGGAYNEQFF
TRBD1,TRBJ1-2,few,TRBV5-1,TGCGCCAGCAGCACAGGACAGGGGGCTGTAGGCTACACCTTC,CASSTGQGAVGYTF